The present TCR beta chain was sequenced within a study of shared clonotypes between healthy human individuals. This CDR3 comprises 17 residues. Trimming removed 1 base from V and 3 bases from J, with 18 bases in between. The germline gives CDR1 SGHVS, CDR2 FQNEAQ. Cells designated naive CD8 were CD45RO-negative and were positively selected for CCR7, with terminally differentiated effector memory CD45RA+ cells excluded. Profiling relied on immunoSEQ multiplex PCR, and the TCRdb table lists in-frame clones only, not all of them. Seen here are about 820,000 clones, about 91% observed once, and the top ten hold approximately 25%.

The V call is TRBV7-8, the J call TRBJ1-1; no clear D gene. The clonotype was recovered from a young man in good health. Material: naive CD8+ T cells sorted from blood. CDR3 sequence: CASSLGLTISSYTEAFF. DNA of the CDR3: TGTGCCAGCAGCTTAGGGCTTACGATATCGTCGTACACTGAAGCTTTCTTT.